This T cell receptor (beta chain) was sequenced during a study of blood T cell repertoires in COVID-19. Original processing notes: Reference gene primer amplification in the assay estimated nucleated cell counts. Assay used: immunoSEQ multiplex PCR; TCRdb lists only in-frame clones, some missing. The V and J calls and the clone size are those of that table, but D and trimming were determined from the DNA. This table holds roughly 320,000 clones, under 90% found once. V lost 4 bases and J lost 7, with 18 bases in between. The CDR3 runs 15 residues. CDR1 and CDR2 (germline): SGHRS, YFSETQ. Specimen: peripheral blood. The receptor was derived from a woman between 25 and 40 years old with COVID-19, enrolled during active disease. The V gene is TRBV5-1, the J gene TRBJ1-5; perhaps TRBD1 as D (6 bases). Written as DNA, the CDR3 is TGCGCCAGCAGCCCCAGGGGAGGGGCAGGGCAGCCCCAGCATTTT. Protein sequence: CASSPRGGAGQPQHF.